One sample yielded the 9 T cell receptor beta chains listed below, sequenced in a study of HIV-infected patients and healthy controls. Antiretroviral therapy had run roughly three months, about 14 weeks, before follow-up blood collection. No cell fractionation was done, so the repertoire covers all unsorted peripheral blood T cells. Reverse transcription used around 500 ng RNA and constant-region primers for alpha and beta. Using multiplexing indices, alpha and beta chain libraries were generated apart by chain-specific third strand synthesis. MiXCR, applied by TCRdb to the 5' RACE reads, yields one record per CDR3 protein. The table includes around 8,300 distinct CDR3 sequences, 6.7% detected once. Sequenced material: blood, taken during antiretroviral therapy. All receptors come from an adult with HIV infection.

This clonotype is labeled as medium-sized. Within a library made for alpha chains, this beta chain is off target, and its count is uninformative. The V call is TRBV28, the J call TRBJ2-3; no clear D. Trimming took off 3 bases at V and 2 bases at J, with 6 bases between the two ends. The germline V gene has CDR1 MDHEN and CDR2 SYDVKM. This CDR3 has 13 amino acids. DNA of the CDR3: TGTGCCAGCAGTTTGATCAACACAGATACGCAGTATTTT. This gives the protein CASSLINTDTQYF.

This clonotype has ten or more counts. This beta chain was picked up by a library intended for alpha chains and is off target, so its count carries little meaning. The genes are TRBV28 and TRBJ2-3; possibly TRBD1 for D (5 bases). The germline CDR1 and CDR2 sequences are MDHEN and SYDVKM. Trimming stripped 6 bases from V and 2 bases from J, with 9 bases between. The CDR3 sequence is 13 residues long. Written as DNA, the CDR3 is TGTGCCAGCAGGAAGACAGTCACAGATACGCAGTATTTT. This encodes CASRKTVTDTQYF.

Relative to its sample, this clonotype is medium-sized. This beta chain is off target for a library built for alpha chains, so its abundance means little. V gene TRBV3-1 combines with J gene TRBJ2-2, with D possibly TRBD1 on 5 matching bases. Looked up from germline, CDR1 is LGHDT and CDR2 is YNNKEL (reference sequence). Trimming took off 3 bases at V and 4 bases at J, with 15 bases between the two ends. The CDR3 loop spans 16 amino acids. The CDR3, as DNA: TGTGCCAGCAGCCAGGCGCAGGGCGTCATCACCGGGGAGCTGTTTTTT. Encoded protein: CASSQAQGVITGELFF. Variable domain in full (rest from reference TRBV3-1 and TRBJ2-2): DTAVSQTPKYLVTQMGNDKSIKCEQNLGHDTMYWYKQDSKKFLKIMFSYNNKELIINETVPNRFSPKSPDKAHLNLHINSLELGDSAVYFCASSQAQGVITGELFFGEGSRLTVL.

There are many counts of this clonotype. A library prepared for alpha chains yielded this beta chain as an off-target read; its size is of little meaning. The V gene is TRBV5-1, the J gene TRBJ1-2; 10 nucleotides line up with TRBD1. In germline, CDR1 is SGHRS, CDR2 YFSETQ. The CDR3 is 17 amino acids. The V and J ends lost 2 bases and 4 bases, in that order; junction bases with no gene match: 11. Written as DNA, the CDR3 is TGCGCCAGCAGCTTCGACGACAGGGGGCGAAGGGGCTATGGCTACACCTTC. Translated: CASSFDDRGRRGYGYTF. The variable domain in full, completed from reference TRBV5-1 and TRBJ1-2, reads KAGVTQTPRYLIKTRGQQVTLSCSPISGHRSVSWYQQTPGQGLQFLFEYFSETQRNKGNFPGRFSGRQFSNSRSEMNVSTLELGDSALYLCASSFDDRGRRGYGYTFGSGTRLTVV.

This clonotype was picked up many times. This beta chain represents an off-target read in a library built for alpha chains; its size is of limited meaning. This sequence joins TRBV9 and TRBJ2-1; the D gene is possibly TRBD2 (5 bases). Germline V gene lookup returns CDR1 SGDLS and CDR2 YYNGEE. The CDR3 extends over 14 amino acids. The ends were cut back, 0 bases at V and 6 bases at J, with 10 bases in the middle. Written as DNA, the CDR3 is TGTGCCAGCAGCGTAGATCTAGCCATCAATGAGCAGTTCTTC. Protein: CASSVDLAINEQFF.

This clonotype was observed at least ten times. Within a library made for alpha chains, this beta chain is off target, and its count is uninformative. The chain employs TRBV3-1 and TRBJ2-1, with 7 bases fitting TRBD2. Germline assignment: CDR1 LGHDT and CDR2 YNNKEL (reference sequence). Trimming removed 2 bases from V and 4 bases from J; junction bases left unmatched: 14. The CDR3 is made up of 18 amino acids. Here the CDR3 reads CASSQSPPTSELYNEQFF. DNA of the CDR3: TGTGCCAGCAGCCAAAGCCCCCCAACTAGCGAACTATACAATGAGCAGTTCTTC.

This clonotype has at least ten counts. This beta chain appears as a stray read in a library generated for alpha chains; its size is not informative. V is TRBV20-1 and J is TRBJ2-7; 7 bases map to TRBD2. This CDR3 comprises 14 residues. The V gene end was trimmed by 4 bases and the J gene end by 3 bases; junction bases not matched to a gene: 9. Germline V gene sequence: CDR1 DFQATT, CDR2 SNEGSKA (reference sequence). CDR3 sequence: CSANQAGTIYEQYF. DNA of the CDR3: TGCAGTGCTAATCAAGCGGGGACTATCTACGAGCAGTACTTC.

In this sample, this clonotype is medium-sized (0.01 to 0.1%). This beta chain turned up in a library designed for alpha chains; as an off-target read, its abundance says little. This rearrangement joins TRBV6-5 to TRBJ2-1; TRBD1 might be the D (5 bases). There are 14 residues in the CDR3. Germline CDR1 and CDR2: MNHEY and SVGAGI. The V end was cut by 0 bases, the J end by 7 bases, with 10 bases between. The CDR3 loop is CASSYSNGANEQFF. CDR3 sequence (DNA): TGTGCCAGCAGTTACTCGAATGGGGCGAATGAGCAGTTCTTC.

In the case of this clonotype: Little can be read into the size of this beta chain, an off-target read in a library designed for alpha chains. The J gene is TRBJ2-5, the V gene TRBV5-4; D not resolved. V gave up 4 bases and J gave up 5 bases, with 18 bases separating them. The CDR3 covers 15 residues. Per the germline V gene, CDR1 is SGHNT and CDR2 is YYREEE (reference sequence). The CDR3 bases are TGTGCCAGCAGCCCACCCCCCACAGTAGGGGAGACCCAGTACTTC. This sequence encodes CASSPPPTVGETQYF. Full variable domain (remainder filled in from reference TRBV5-4 and TRBJ2-5): ETGVTQSPTHLIKTRGQQVTLRCSSQSGHNTVSWYQQALGQGPQFIFQYYREEENGRGNFPPRFSGLQFPNYSSELNVNALELDDSALYLCASSPPPTVGETQYFGPGTRLLVL.